This T cell receptor (beta chain) was sequenced during a study of shared clonotypes between healthy human individuals. Notes on the study in general: It was the non-shared clonotypes that had lower generation probabilities than clonotypes shared by all four donors. Across a handful of donors, naive CD4 shared 5% to 6%, naive CD8 around 3.8%, memory CD4 2.3%, memory CD8 about 0.4%. Sequencing depth was expected to affect clonotype sharing among donors.

Profiled with immunoSEQ multiplex PCR; TCRdb holds only in-frame clones, not every one. Here the sample spans a few million clones, about 92% being singletons. About this clone: Its matching antigen is unknown.

The V gene lost 2 bases and the J gene lost 0 bases, with 14 bases spanning the gap. CDR3 length: 16 residues. CDR1 and CDR2 from the germline V gene are KGHSH and LQKENI. Naive CD4+ cells were CD45RA-selected; the remaining cells were memory. The receptor was isolated from a man aged 18 to 30 in good health. The V call is TRBV18, the J call TRBJ2-7, with D perhaps TRBD1 (6 bases). The sequencing input was naive CD4+ T cells sorted from blood. Subset noted: CD45RA+ positively selected. In DNA, the CDR3 is TGTGCCAGCTCACCAAGCAACAGGGACCTCTCCTACGAGCAGTACTTC. Translating gives CASSPSNRDLSYEQYF.